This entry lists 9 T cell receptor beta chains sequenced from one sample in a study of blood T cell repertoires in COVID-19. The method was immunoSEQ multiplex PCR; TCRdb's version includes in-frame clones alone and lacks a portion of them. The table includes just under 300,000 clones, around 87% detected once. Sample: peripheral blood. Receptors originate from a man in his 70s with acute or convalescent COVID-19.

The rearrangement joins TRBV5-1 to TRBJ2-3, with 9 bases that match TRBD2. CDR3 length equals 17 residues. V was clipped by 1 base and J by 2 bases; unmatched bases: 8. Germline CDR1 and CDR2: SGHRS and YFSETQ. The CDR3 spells CASSLTGAGGATDTQYF. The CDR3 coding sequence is TGCGCCAGCAGCTTGACTGGAGCGGGGGGCGCCACAGATACGCAGTATTTT.

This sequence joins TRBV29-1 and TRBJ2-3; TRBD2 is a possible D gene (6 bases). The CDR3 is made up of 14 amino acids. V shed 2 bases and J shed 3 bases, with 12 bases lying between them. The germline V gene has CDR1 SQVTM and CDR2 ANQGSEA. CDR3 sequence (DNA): TGCAGCGTTGAATGGGGCGGGATGACAGATACGCAGTATTTT. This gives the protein CSVEWGGMTDTQYF.

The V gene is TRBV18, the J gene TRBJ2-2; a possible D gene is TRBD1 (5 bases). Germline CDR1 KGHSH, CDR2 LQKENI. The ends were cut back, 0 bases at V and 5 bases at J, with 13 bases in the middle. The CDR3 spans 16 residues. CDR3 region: CASSPPQGLGTGELFF. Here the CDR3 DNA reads TGTGCCAGCTCACCACCCCAGGGCCTTGGGACCGGGGAGCTGTTTTTT.

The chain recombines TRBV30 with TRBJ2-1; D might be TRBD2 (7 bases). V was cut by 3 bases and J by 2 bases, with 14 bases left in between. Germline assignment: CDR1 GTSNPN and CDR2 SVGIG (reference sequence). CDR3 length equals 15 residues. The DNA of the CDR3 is TGTGCCTGGAGCCGGGGGGAGGGGGCCTACAATGAGCAGTTCTTC. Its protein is CAWSRGEGAYNEQFF.

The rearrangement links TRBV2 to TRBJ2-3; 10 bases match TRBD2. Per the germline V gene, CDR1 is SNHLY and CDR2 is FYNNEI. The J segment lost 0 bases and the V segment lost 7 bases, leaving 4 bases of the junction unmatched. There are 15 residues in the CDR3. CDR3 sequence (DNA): TGTGCCAGCACACTAGCGGGATTTAGCACAGATACGCAGTATTTT. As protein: CASTLAGFSTDTQYF.

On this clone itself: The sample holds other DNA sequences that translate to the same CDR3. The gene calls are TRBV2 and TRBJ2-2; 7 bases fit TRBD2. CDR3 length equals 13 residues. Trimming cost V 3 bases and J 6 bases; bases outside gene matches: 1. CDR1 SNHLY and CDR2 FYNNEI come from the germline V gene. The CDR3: CASSEGGAGELFF. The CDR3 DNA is TGTGCCAGCAGTGAGGGGGGGGCCGGGGAGCTGTTTTTT.

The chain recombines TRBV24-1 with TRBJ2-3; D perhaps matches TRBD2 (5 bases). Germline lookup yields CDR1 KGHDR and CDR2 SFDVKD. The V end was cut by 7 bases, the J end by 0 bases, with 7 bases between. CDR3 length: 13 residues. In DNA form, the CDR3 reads TGTGCCACCAGAGGACTGAGCACAGATACGCAGTATTTT. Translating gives CATRGLSTDTQYF.

The CDR3 region is CASSALRRDLYLNEQYF. Here the CDR3 DNA reads TGTGCCAGCAGCGCCCTGAGGAGGGATCTGTATCTGAACGAGCAGTACTTC. V is TRBV21-1 and J is TRBJ2-7; the D call of TRBD2 is as the table states it, not checked on the DNA. TRBV21-1 is termed a pseudogene. This CDR3 is built from 17 residues.

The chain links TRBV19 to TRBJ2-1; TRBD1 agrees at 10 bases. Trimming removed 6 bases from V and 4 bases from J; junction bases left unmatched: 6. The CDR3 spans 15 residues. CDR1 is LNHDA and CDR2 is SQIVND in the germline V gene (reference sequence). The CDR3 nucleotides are TGTGCCAGTAGAGGTCCGGGACAGGGGTACAATGAGCAGTTCTTC. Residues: CASRGPGQGYNEQFF. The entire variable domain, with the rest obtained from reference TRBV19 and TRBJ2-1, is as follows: DGGITQSPKYLFRKEGQNVTLSCEQNLNHDAMYWYRQDPGQGLRLIYYSQIVNDFQKGDIAEGYSVSREKKESFPLTVTSAQKNPTAFYLCASRGPGQGYNEQFFGPGTRLTVL.